This T cell receptor beta chain was observed in a study of technical replicates of blood from a few donors. Per the germline V gene, CDR1 is MGHDK and CDR2 is SYGVNS. CDR3 length: 13 residues. V dropped 3 bases and J dropped 3 bases, with 8 bases sitting between them. Method: immunoSEQ multiplex PCR; TCRdb's copy keeps in-frame clones and lacks some. The table has fewer than 90,000 clones, approximately 96% seen once. This clonotype was obtained from a human donor in good health. Sequenced input: T cells isolated from PBMCs. V and J are TRBV25-1 and TRBJ1-1; D unclear. CDR3 in DNA: TGTGCCAGCAGTGACGGGGTGGACACTGAAGCTTTCTTT. Amino acids: CASSDGVDTEAFF.